This entry lists 8 T cell receptor beta chains sequenced from one sample in a study of cytomegalovirus exposure and HLA in healthy donors. Profiled with immunoSEQ multiplex PCR; TCRdb holds only in-frame clones, not every one. The profile covers fewer than 95,000 clones, with almost 85% appearing a single time and 9% to 13% taken by the ten largest. The sample taken for sequencing was PBMCs. All receptors come from a woman aged 18-30 years in good health and CMV-seropositive.

The rearrangement links TRBV7-2 to TRBJ2-5, with no clear D. Germline CDR1 is SGHTA and CDR2 is FQGNSA. There are 12 residues in the CDR3. V dropped 3 bases and J dropped 5 bases, with 7 bases sitting between them. Written as DNA, the CDR3 is TGTGCCAGCAGCTTTCGTTCCGAGACCCAGTACTTC. Translation gives CASSFRSETQYF.

J is TRBJ2-7 and V is TRBV28; possibly TRBD1 for D (5 bases). The V and J ends lost 5 bases and 5 bases respectively, with 10 bases between them. Per germline, CDR1 MDHEN and CDR2 SYDVKM. The CDR3 sequence is 12 residues long. The CDR3 sequence is CASSRRVDEQYF. The CDR3 DNA is TGTGCCAGCAGTCGCAGGGTGGACGAGCAGTACTTC.

V and J are TRBV4-1 and TRBJ2-7; 9 positions match TRBD1. Germline values: CDR1 MGHRA, CDR2 YSYEKL. The CDR3 is 17 residues long. V lost 0 bases to trimming and J lost 3 bases; unmatched junction nucleotides: 9. The CDR3 bases are TGCGCCAGCAGCCAAGATCTGACAGGGGGTGTGGGCTACGAGCAGTACTTC. This gives the protein CASSQDLTGGVGYEQYF.

The V gene is TRBV27, the J gene TRBJ1-4; 7 nucleotides agree with TRBD1. There are 15 residues in the CDR3. CDR1 is MNHEY, CDR2 SMNVEV, per germline (reference sequence). V was clipped by 6 bases and J by 8 bases; unmatched bases: 12. As DNA, the CDR3 is TGTGCCAGCAGCCCTAGACAGGGAATAAACGAAAAACTGTTTTTT. It translates to CASSPRQGINEKLFF.

This chain links TRBV5-1 with TRBJ1-2, with TRBD1 identical over 9 bases. The CDR3 is 14 amino acids. V was pared by 4 bases and J by 8 bases, with 9 bases of the junction left unmatched. From germline, CDR1 is SGHRS and CDR2 YFSETQ. The CDR3 bases are TGCGCCAGCAGCGGCGGGACAGGGATCGTAGGCTACACCTTC. This gives the protein CASSGGTGIVGYTF.

The rearrangement joins TRBV12-1 to TRBJ2-7; the table's D call TRBD1 went unverified against the DNA. TRBV12-1 is annotated as a pseudogene. The CDR3 runs 17 residues. The CDR3 DNA is TGTGCCAGCAGCTCTTTGCCAGGGGGAGTCTCGGAGTACGAGCAGTACTTC. Its protein product is CASSSLPGGVSEYEQYF.

This clone was recorded once. V gene TRBV12-5 combines with J gene TRBJ2-7, with 9 bases aligning to TRBD2. The CDR3 is made up of 16 amino acids. Germline V lookup: CDR1 LGHNT, CDR2 FRNRAP. The ends lost 0 bases at V and 2 bases at J; junction bases unmatched: 5. The CDR3 DNA sequence: TGTGCTAGTGGTTTGGTAGAAGGCGGGGGGGCCTACGAGCAGTACTTC. Amino acid sequence: CASGLVEGGGAYEQYF.

The chain has TRBV7-6 and TRBJ2-5; tentatively, D is TRBD2 (5 bases). Trimming took off 4 bases at V and 2 bases at J, with 8 bases between the two ends. CDR3 size: 13 residues. Germline CDR1 reads SGHVS; CDR2 reads FNYEAQ. This chain's CDR3 is CASSWGAQETQYF. In nucleotides, the CDR3 is TGTGCCAGCAGCTGGGGAGCTCAAGAGACCCAGTACTTC.